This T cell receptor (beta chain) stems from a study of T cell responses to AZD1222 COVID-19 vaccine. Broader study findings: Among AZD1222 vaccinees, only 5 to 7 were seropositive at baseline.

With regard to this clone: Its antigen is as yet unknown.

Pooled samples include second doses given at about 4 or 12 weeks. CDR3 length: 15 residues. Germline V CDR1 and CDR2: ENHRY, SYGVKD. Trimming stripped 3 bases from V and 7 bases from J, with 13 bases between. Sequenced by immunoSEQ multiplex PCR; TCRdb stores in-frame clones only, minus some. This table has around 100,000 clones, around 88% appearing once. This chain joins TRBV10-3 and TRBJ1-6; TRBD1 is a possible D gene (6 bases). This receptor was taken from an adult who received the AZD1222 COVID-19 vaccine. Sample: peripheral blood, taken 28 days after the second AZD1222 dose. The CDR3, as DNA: TGTGCCATCAGTGATGAGCAGGGGCTAAATTCACCCCTCCACTTT. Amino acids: CAISDEQGLNSPLHF.